This note documents a single TCR beta chain sequence. It lacks a known antigen. Base qualities are missing; no much larger clone stands one base away. The study evaluated CTLA-4 blockade (ipilimumab) given together with focal radiation therapy in patients who had chemo-refractory metastatic non-small-cell lung cancer. The library was prepared using the immunoSEQ multiplex PCR assay. This immuneACCESS table, as held by TCRdb, lists in-frame sequences with V and J called but not all clones. Of the missing ones, under half trace to an unresolved V gene in checked studies; the others have no known cause. The sample records roughly 90,000 clones, around 72% of which are singletons. Roughly 13% of the sample is taken by the ten largest. The sample originates from a study of radiotherapy plus CTLA-4 blockade in lung cancer (dated by TCRdb to 2017 to 2018). In the study overall: Objective responses were observed in 18% of enrolled patients, and disease control was achieved in 31%.

The CDR3 covers 15 residues, taking in both the cysteine and the phenylalanine. The CDR3 DNA has 45 bases and is translated from base 1. Trimming removed 6 bases from V and 0 bases from J; the gene matches leave 4 bases unexplained. Looking up the germline V gene yields CDR1 SGDLS and CDR2 YYNGEE. Overall study outcomes, separate from this receptor: After treatment with radiotherapy and ipilimumab, TCR clones that came from tumors expanded in the peripheral blood. The strongest predictors of response, as reported, were early dynamic changes in blood T cell clones along with a rise in serum interferon-beta after radiation.

The chain links TRBV9 with TRBJ2-2; 8 bases in between match TRBD2. The source of this sequence is a human donor with non-small cell lung cancer that progressed on radiotherapy plus ipilimumab. The sequences come from peripheral blood, collected from a patient treated with radiotherapy plus ipilimumab. CDR3 loop: CASTPAGANTGELFF. The sequence in DNA is TGTGCCAGCACCCCAGCGGGAGCGAACACCGGGGAGCTGTTTTTT. When the CDR3 is completed using the reference TRBV9 and TRBJ2-2 genes on either side, the full variable domain is DSGVTQTPKHLITATGQRVTLRCSPRSGDLSVYWYQQSLDQGLQFLIQYYNGEERAKGNILERFSAQQFPDLHSELNLSSLELGDSALYFCASTPAGANTGELFFGEGSRLTVL.